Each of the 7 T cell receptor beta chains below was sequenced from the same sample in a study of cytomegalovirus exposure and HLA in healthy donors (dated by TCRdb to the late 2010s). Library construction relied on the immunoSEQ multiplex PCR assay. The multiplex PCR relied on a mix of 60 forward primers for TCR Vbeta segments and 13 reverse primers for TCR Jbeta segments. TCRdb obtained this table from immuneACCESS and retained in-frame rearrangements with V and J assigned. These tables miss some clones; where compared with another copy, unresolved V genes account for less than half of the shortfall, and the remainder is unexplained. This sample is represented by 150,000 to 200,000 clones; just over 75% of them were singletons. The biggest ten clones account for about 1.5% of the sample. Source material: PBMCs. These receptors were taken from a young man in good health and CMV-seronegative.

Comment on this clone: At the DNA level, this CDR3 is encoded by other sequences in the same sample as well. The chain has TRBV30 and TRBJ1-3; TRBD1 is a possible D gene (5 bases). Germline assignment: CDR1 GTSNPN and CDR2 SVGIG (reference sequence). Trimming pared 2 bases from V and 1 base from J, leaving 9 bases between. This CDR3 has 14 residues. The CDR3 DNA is TGTGCCTGGAGTCGGGGGTCTTCTGGAAACACCATATATTTT. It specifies CAWSRGSSGNTIYF.

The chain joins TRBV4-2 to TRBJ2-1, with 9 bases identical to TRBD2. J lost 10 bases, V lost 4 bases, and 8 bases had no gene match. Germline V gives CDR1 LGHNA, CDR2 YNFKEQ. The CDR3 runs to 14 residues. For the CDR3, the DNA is TGTGCCAGCAGCCTCAGCGGGGGGACTACCGAGCAGTTCTTC. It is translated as CASSLSGGTTEQFF.

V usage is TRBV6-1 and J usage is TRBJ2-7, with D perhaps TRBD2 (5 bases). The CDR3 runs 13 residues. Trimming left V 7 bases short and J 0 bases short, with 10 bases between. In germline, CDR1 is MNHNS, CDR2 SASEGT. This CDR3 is CASMRVSSYEQYF. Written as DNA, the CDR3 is TGTGCCAGCATGAGGGTGTCCTCCTACGAGCAGTACTTC.

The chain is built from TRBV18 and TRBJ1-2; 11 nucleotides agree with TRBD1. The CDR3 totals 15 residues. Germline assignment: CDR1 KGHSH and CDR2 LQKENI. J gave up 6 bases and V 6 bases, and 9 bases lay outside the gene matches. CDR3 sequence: CASSDWDRGTDGYTF. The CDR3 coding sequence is TGTGCCAGCTCGGACTGGGACAGGGGGACGGATGGCTACACCTTC. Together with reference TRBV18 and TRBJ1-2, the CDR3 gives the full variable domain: NAGVMQNPRHLVRRRGQEARLRCSPMKGHSHVYWYRQLPEEGLKFMVYLQKENIIDESGMPKERFSAEFPKEGPSILRIQQVVRGDSAAYFCASSDWDRGTDGYTFGSGTRLTVV.

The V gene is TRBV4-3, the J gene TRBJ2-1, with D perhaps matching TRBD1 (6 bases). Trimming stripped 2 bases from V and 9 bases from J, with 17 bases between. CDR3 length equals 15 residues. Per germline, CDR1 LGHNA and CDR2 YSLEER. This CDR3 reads CASSQLSFTGSEQFF. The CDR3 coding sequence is TGCGCCAGCAGCCAACTAAGTTTTACAGGGTCTGAGCAGTTCTTC.

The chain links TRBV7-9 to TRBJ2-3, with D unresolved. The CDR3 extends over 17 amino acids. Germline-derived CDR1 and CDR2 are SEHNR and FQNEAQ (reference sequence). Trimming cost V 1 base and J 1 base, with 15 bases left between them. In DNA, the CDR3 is TGTGCCAGCAGCTTAGGTAGAAGTGGGCAGCGCACAGATACGCAGTATTTT. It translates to CASSLGRSGQRTDTQYF.

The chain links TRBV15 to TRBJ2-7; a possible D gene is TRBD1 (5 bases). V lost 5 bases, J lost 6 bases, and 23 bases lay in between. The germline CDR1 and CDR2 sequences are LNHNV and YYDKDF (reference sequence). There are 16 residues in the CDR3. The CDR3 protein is CATSPTPQVPSSEQYF. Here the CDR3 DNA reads TGTGCCACCAGCCCTACCCCACAGGTCCCGTCTAGCGAGCAGTACTTC. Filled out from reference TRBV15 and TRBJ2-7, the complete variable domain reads DAMVIQNPRYQVTQFGKPVTLSCSQTLNHNVMYWYQQKSSQAPKLLFHYYDKDFNNEADTPDNFQSRRPNTSFCFLDIRSPGLGDTAMYLCATSPTPQVPSSEQYFGPGTRLTVT.